Each of the 14 T cell receptor beta chains below was sequenced from the same sample in a study of shared clonotypes between healthy human individuals. The repertoire was sequenced with immunoSEQ multiplex PCR; TCRdb's copy has only in-frame clones and lacks some. The table shows roughly 1.4 million clones, with approximately 98.5% occurring only once. The specimen was naive CD4+ T cells sorted from blood. Described subset: CD45RA+ positively selected. The receptors were gathered from a man younger than 40 in good health.

The genes are TRBV11-2 and TRBJ2-1, with 7 bases matching TRBD2. Losses at the gene ends were 5 bases for V and 15 bases for J; bases not matched to a gene: 13. This CDR3 has 13 amino acids. Germline CDR1 reads SGHAT; CDR2 reads FQNNGV. CDR3 residues: CASSLGMREILFF. The DNA for the CDR3 is TGTGCCAGCAGCCTCGGAATGCGGGAGATTCTGTTCTTC.

The chain joins TRBV5-1 to TRBJ2-5; 7 bases fit TRBD2. Germline values: CDR1 SGHRS, CDR2 YFSETQ. Trimming removed 3 bases from V and 0 bases from J; junction bases left unmatched: 8. The length of the CDR3 is 16 residues. The chain's CDR3 is CASSSRGGEYQETQYF. The CDR3 DNA is TGCGCCAGCAGCTCCCGCGGGGGAGAGTACCAAGAGACCCAGTACTTC.

In regard to this clone: Other DNA sequences within the sample encode an identical CDR3. J is TRBJ1-5 and V is TRBV4-1, with 9 positions matching TRBD1. V lost 1 base and J lost 2; bases outside the gene matches: 0. The CDR3 has 15 residues. CDR1 and CDR2 (germline): MGHRA, YSYEKL. The CDR3 DNA reads as TGCGCCAGCAGCCAAGGGACAGGGGGCAATCAGCCCCAGCATTTT. Its translation is CASSQGTGGNQPQHF.

V gene TRBV2 combines with J gene TRBJ2-5; D may match TRBD1 or TRBD2 (5 bases each). Germline V gene lookup returns CDR1 SNHLY and CDR2 FYNNEI. The length of the CDR3 is 14 residues. V was clipped by 3 bases and J by 1 base, with 9 bases between them. The chain's CDR3 is CASSDDSGQETQYF. CDR3 nucleotides: TGTGCCAGCAGTGATGACAGCGGCCAAGAGACCCAGTACTTC.

J is TRBJ2-3 and V is TRBV6-6; 7 nucleotides line up with TRBD2. V trimming: 6 bases; J trimming: 1 base; junction bases outside the gene matches: 4. Germline assignment: CDR1 MNHNY and CDR2 SVGAGI (reference sequence). CDR3 length equals 14 residues. The CDR3 sequence is CASSKLARTDTQYF. CDR3 bases: TGTGCCAGCAGCAAACTAGCGCGCACAGATACGCAGTATTTT.

The gene calls are TRBV7-9 and TRBJ1-1; 8 bases agree with TRBD1. Trimming removed 5 bases from V and 4 bases from J; junction bases left unmatched: 9. This CDR3 contains 15 residues. Germline V gene data show CDR1 as SEHNR and CDR2 as FQNEAQ (reference sequence). The CDR3 region has the DNA TGTGCCAGCAGCCGTACAGGGGGTGCTTCCACTGAAGCTTTCTTT. Its translation: CASSRTGGASTEAFF.

CDR3 amino acids: CASSARREETQYF. The CDR3 DNA follows: TGTGCCAGCAGCGCCCGAAGGGAAGAGACCCAGTACTTC. V and J are TRBV7-2 and TRBJ2-5; D ambiguous. The V end lost 5 bases, the J end lost 3 bases, and 10 bases lay between the germline ends. The CDR3 consists of 13 residues. Germline V lookup: CDR1 SGHTA, CDR2 FQGNSA.

The count of this clone is one. This chain uses TRBV19 with TRBJ2-1, with D perhaps matching TRBD1 (6 bases). Per germline, CDR1 LNHDA and CDR2 SQIVND (reference sequence). V lost 10 bases and J 4 bases, leaving 23 bases between the germline ends. The CDR3 is 16 residues long. The CDR3 DNA follows: TGTGCCACCAAACACTCGGACAGCAGGGGATACAATGAGCAGTTCTTC. This sequence encodes CATKHSDSRGYNEQFF. Complete variable domain (other parts from reference TRBV19 and TRBJ2-1): DGGITQSPKYLFRKEGQNVTLSCEQNLNHDAMYWYRQDPGQGLRLIYYSQIVNDFQKGDIAEGYSVSREKKESFPLTVTSAQKNPTAFYLCATKHSDSRGYNEQFFGPGTRLTVL.

This clone has just one count. The chain is built from TRBV4-3 and TRBJ2-2; D is possibly TRBD1 (5 bases). The CDR3 totals 15 residues. Trimming removed 1 base from V and 4 bases from J, with 10 bases in between. CDR1 is LGHNA and CDR2 is YSLEER in the germline V gene. The CDR3 region has the DNA TGCGCCAGCAGCCAAGCCAGGGTGGGCACCGGGGAGCTGTTTTTT. It encodes CASSQARVGTGELFF.

The chain couples TRBV7-2 to TRBJ2-3; D unresolved. The length of the CDR3 is 12 residues. Germline V gene data show CDR1 as SGHTA and CDR2 as FQGNSA. The V gene lost 2 bases and the J gene lost 9 bases, with 9 bases spanning the gap. The chain's CDR3 is CASSLYSTTQYF. The CDR3 DNA sequence: TGTGCCAGCAGCTTATATTCCACAACGCAGTATTTT.

This clone has a single count. The CDR3 DNA follows: TGCGCCAGCAGCTGGGGACTAGCGGGGGTTTTGGCCCGATCCAATGAGCAGTTCTTC. Its translation: CASSWGLAGVLARSNEQFF. This rearrangement joins TRBV5-1 to TRBJ2-1; 14 positions agree with TRBD2. Germline V gene sequence: CDR1 SGHRS, CDR2 YFSETQ. This CDR3 has 19 residues. Unmatched junction bases numbered 14, after V lost 3 bases and J lost 6 bases.

This chain's CDR3 is CASSSVGGDEQYF. The CDR3 coding sequence is TGTGCCAGCAGCTCGGTGGGGGGCGACGAGCAGTACTTC. This sequence joins TRBV7-2 and TRBJ2-7; the D gene could be TRBD1 or TRBD2 (6 bases each). The ends were cut back, 4 bases at V and 5 bases at J, with 12 bases in the middle. Germline V gives CDR1 SGHTA, CDR2 FQGNSA. This CDR3 has 13 amino acids.

The rearrangement joins TRBV4-3 to TRBJ2-1; D is perhaps TRBD1 or TRBD2 (5 bases each). Trimming stripped 3 bases from V and 2 bases from J, with 14 bases between. This CDR3 region has 16 residues. Looked up from germline, CDR1 is LGHNA and CDR2 is YSLEER. The CDR3 coding sequence is TGCGCCAGCAGCCACCAAGGGCCGGGACCCTACAATGAGCAGTTCTTC. Its translation is CASSHQGPGPYNEQFF.

The CDR3 DNA is TGTGCCAGCAGCTTATGGGACAGGGAGGACTATGGCTACACCTTC. This translates into CASSLWDREDYGYTF. This chain connects TRBV7-9 to TRBJ1-2; TRBD1 matches at 9 bases. CDR1 and CDR2 (germline): SEHNR, FQNEAQ (reference sequence). This CDR3 comprises 15 residues. J was trimmed by 3 bases and V by 2 bases; bases with no gene match: 4.